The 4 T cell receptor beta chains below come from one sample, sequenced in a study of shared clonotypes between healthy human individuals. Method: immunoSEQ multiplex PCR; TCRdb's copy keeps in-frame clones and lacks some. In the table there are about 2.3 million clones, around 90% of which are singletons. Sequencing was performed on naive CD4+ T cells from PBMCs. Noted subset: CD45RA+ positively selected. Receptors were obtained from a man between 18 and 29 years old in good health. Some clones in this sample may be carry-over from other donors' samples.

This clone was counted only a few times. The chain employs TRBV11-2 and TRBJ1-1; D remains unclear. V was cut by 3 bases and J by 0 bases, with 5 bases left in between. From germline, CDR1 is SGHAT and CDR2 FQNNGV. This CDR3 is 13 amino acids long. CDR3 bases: TGTGCCAGCAGCTTCACAGTGAACACTGAAGCTTTCTTT. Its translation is CASSFTVNTEAFF.

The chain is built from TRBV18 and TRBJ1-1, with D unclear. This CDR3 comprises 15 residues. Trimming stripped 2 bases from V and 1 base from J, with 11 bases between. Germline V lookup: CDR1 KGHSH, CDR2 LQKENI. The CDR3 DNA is TGTGCCAGCTCACCAATTCAAGAACAGAACACTGAAGCTTTCTTT. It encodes CASSPIQEQNTEAFF. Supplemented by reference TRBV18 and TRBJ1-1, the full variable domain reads NAGVMQNPRHLVRRRGQEARLRCSPMKGHSHVYWYRQLPEEGLKFMVYLQKENIIDESGMPKERFSAEFPKEGPSILRIQQVVRGDSAAYFCASSPIQEQNTEAFFGQGTRLTVV.

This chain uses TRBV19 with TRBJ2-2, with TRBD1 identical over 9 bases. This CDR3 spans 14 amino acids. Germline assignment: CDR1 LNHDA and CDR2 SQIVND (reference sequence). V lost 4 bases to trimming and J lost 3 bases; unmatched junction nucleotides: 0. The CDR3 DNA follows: TGTGCCAGTAGTAGGGACAGGGACACCGGGGAGCTGTTTTTT. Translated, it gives CASSRDRDTGELFF.

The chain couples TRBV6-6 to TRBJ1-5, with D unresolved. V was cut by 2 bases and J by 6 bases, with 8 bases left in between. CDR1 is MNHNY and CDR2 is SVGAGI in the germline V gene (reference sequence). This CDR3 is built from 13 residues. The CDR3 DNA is TGTGCCAGCAGTTACACCCACGGTCAGCCCCAGCATTTT. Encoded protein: CASSYTHGQPQHF.